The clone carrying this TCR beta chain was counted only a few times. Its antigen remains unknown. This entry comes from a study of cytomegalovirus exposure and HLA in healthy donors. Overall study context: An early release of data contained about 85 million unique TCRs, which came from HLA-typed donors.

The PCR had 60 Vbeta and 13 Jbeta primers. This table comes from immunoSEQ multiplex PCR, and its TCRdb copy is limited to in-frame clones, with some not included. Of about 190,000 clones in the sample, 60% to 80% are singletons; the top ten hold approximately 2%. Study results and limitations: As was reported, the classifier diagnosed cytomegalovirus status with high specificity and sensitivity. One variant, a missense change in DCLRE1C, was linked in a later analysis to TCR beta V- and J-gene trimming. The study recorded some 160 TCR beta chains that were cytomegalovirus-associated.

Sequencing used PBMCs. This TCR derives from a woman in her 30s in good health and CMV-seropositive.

Here the CDR3 reads CASSFWQSNEKLFF. The CDR3 nucleotides read TGTGCCAGCAGTTTCTGGCAGTCTAATGAAAAACTGTTTTTT. The chain is built from TRBV28 and TRBJ1-4; no definite D call. Between the trimmed V and J ends, which lost 3 bases and 3 bases, there was a span of 8 bases. The CDR3 is 14 amino acids. Germline V CDR1 and CDR2: MDHEN, SYDVKM.